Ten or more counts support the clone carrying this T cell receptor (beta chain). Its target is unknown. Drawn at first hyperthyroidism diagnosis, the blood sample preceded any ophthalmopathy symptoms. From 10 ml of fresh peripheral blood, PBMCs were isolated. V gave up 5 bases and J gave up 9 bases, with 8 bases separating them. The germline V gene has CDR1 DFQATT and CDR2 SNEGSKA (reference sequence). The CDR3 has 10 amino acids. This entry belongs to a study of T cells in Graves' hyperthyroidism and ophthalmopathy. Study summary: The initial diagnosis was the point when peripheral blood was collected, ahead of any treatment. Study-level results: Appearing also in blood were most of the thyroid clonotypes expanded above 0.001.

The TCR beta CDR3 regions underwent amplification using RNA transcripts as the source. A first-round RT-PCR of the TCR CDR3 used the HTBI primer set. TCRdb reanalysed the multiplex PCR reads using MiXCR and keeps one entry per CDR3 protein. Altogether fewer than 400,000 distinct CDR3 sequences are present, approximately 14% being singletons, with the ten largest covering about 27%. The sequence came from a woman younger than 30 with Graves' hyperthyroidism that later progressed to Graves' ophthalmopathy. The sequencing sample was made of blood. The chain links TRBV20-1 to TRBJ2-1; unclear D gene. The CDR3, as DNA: TGCAGTGCTGGGAATATTGAGCAGTTCTTC. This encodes CSAGNIEQFF.